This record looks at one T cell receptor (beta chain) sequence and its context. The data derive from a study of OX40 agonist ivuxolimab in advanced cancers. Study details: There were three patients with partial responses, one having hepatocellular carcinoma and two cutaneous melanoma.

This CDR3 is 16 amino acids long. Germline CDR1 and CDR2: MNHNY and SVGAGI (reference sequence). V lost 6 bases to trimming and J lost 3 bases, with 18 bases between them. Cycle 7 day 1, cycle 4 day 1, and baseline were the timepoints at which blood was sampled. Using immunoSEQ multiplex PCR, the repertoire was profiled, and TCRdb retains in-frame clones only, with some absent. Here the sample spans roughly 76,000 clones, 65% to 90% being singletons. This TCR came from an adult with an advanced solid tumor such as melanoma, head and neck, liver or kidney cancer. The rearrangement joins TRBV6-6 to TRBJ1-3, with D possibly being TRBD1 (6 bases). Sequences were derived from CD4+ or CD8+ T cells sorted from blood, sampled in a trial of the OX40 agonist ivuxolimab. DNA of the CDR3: TGTGCCAGCAGACAAAACAGGGAAGTCGGTGGAAACACCATATATTTT. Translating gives CASRQNREVGGNTIYF.